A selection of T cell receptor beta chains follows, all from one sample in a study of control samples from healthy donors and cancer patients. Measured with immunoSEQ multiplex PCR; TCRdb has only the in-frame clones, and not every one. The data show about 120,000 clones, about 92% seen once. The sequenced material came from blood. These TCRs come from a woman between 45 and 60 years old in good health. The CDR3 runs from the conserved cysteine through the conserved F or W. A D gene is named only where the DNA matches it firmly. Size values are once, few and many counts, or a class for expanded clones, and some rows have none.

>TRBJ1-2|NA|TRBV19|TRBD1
TGTGCCAGTAGTGTTGGAACAGGGGATGGCTACACCTTC
CASSVGTGDGYTF
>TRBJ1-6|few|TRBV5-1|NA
TGCGCCAGCAGCTTGGGCCAGGGTAATTCACCCCTCCACTTT
CASSLGQGNSPLHF
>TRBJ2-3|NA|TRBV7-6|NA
TGTGCCAGCAGCTTCCGGCTGGAAGTCACTGGCACAGATACGCAGTATTTT
CASSFRLEVTGTDTQYF
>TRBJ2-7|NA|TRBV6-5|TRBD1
TGTGCCAGCAGTTACTCCCGGGACAGCTCCTACGAGCAGTACTTC
CASSYSRDSSYEQYF
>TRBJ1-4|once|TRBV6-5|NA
TGTGCCAGCAGTCGCTCCCCCGCAACTAATGAAAAACTGTTTTTT
CASSRSPATNEKLFF
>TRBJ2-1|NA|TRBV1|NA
TGCACCAGCAGCCCCGATCGACTAGCGGGAGGGCCGAATGAGCAGTTCTTC
CTSSPDRLAGGPNEQFF
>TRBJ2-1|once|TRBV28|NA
TGTGCCAGCAGACCTCTAGGTGGCAATGAGCAGTTCTTC
CASRPLGGNEQFF
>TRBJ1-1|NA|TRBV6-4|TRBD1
TGTGCCAGCAAAAGGGACAGTAACACTGAAGCTTTCTTT
CASKRDSNTEAFF
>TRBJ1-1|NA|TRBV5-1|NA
TGCGCCAGCAGCCGTTATACAGGGTTCACTGAAGCTTTCTTT
CASSRYTGFTEAFF
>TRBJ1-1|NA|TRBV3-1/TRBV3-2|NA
TGTGCCAGCAGCCCCTACTGGACAGACACTGAAGCTTTCTTT
CASSPYWTDTEAFF
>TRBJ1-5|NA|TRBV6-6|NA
TGTGCCAGCACACCGGTGGGGCAGCCCCAGCATTTT
CASTPVGQPQHF
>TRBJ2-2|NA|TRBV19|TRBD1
TGTGCCAGTAGTATTAGGACAGGGACTTTCACCGGGGAGCTGTTTTTT
CASSIRTGTFTGELFF
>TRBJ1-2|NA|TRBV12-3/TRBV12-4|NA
TGTGCCAGCAGTTTTGGCCAGCCCTATGGCTACACCTTC
CASSFGQPYGYTF
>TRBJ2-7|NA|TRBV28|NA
TGTGCCAGCAGTTTAGCCGGAACGCCCTACGAGCAGTACTTC
CASSLAGTPYEQYF
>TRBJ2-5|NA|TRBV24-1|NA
TGTGCCACCAGTGATTCAACCCAAAAGACCCAGTACTTC
CATSDSTQKTQYF
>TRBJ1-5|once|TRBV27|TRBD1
TGTGCCAGCAGGCCCGGGACAGGCAATCAGCCCCAGCATTTT
CASRPGTGNQPQHF